These 2 T cell receptor beta chains share one sample of origin, sequenced in a study of control samples from healthy donors and cancer patients. The table came from immunoSEQ multiplex PCR; TCRdb's copy has only in-frame clones and leaves some out. The table lists 400,000 to 450,000 clones, approximately 92% of them singletons. Sequencing was done on a sample of PBMCs. These receptors all come from a middle-aged man with head and neck cancer.

The chain combines TRBV5-1 with TRBJ1-4; 7 bases line up with TRBD1. CDR1 is SGHRS, CDR2 YFSETQ, per germline. With V trimmed by 0 bases and J by 7 bases, 0 bases remained unmatched. The CDR3 length is 13 residues. The CDR3 nucleotides read TGCGCCAGCAGCTTGGACAGGGGTGAAAAACTGTTTTTT. Protein sequence: CASSLDRGEKLFF.

The chain employs TRBV5-4 and TRBJ2-2; D is ambiguous. V lost 4 bases to trimming and J lost 1 base, with 8 bases between them. The CDR3 spans 14 residues. CDR1 and CDR2 (germline): SGHNT, YYREEE (reference sequence). CDR3 sequence reads: CASSSELNTGELFF. The CDR3 nucleotides read TGTGCCAGCAGCAGCGAGTTGAACACCGGGGAGCTGTTTTTT.